The 5 T cell receptor beta chains in this list originate from one sample, sequenced in a study of neurological immune-mediated disorders. Time point given: longitudinal time-point 1 (baseline). TCRdb reprocessed the 5' RACE reads with MiXCR, giving one entry per CDR3 protein. The sample includes around 37,000 distinct CDR3 sequences, 3% to 3.5% of them seen just once. Sequences were obtained from PBMCs. The receptors were gathered from a woman aged 60-75 years with multiple sclerosis.

This clonotype was found many times. The gene calls are TRBV20-1 and TRBJ1-3; D unresolved. This CDR3 is 16 amino acids long. Trimming removed 3 bases from V and 0 bases from J, with 15 bases in between. The V gene's germline CDR1 is DFQATT and CDR2 SNEGSKA (reference sequence). The CDR3 loop is CSASRAQAFSGNTIYF. For the CDR3, the DNA is TGCAGTGCTAGTCGTGCGCAGGCCTTCTCTGGAAACACCATATATTTT.

This clonotype was counted at least ten times. This rearrangement joins TRBV10-1 to TRBJ2-3; D possibly corresponds to TRBD1 (6 bases). In germline, CDR1 is WNHNN, CDR2 SYGVQD (reference sequence). The CDR3 runs to 17 residues. The germline V and J ends were trimmed by 0 bases and 1 base, with 14 bases remaining between them. CDR3 sequence reads: CASSESDFRGGTDTQYF. The CDR3 nucleotides read TGCGCCAGCAGTGAGTCGGACTTCAGGGGTGGCACAGATACGCAGTATTTT.

In this sample, this clonotype turned up many times. The V gene is TRBV10-1, the J gene TRBJ1-2, with D unresolved. The CDR3 contains 17 residues. V lost 4 bases, J lost 3 bases, and 21 bases lay in between. Germline lookup yields CDR1 WNHNN and CDR2 SYGVQD (reference sequence). CDR3: CASSASLGKPEDYGYTF. CDR3 DNA sequence: TGCGCCAGCAGTGCTAGCCTTGGGAAACCAGAGGACTATGGCTACACCTTC.

This clonotype was recorded many times. The junction differs from germline at one of its ends, possibly a read error. The CDR3 region is CASSFRGGELFF. CDR3 DNA: TGTGCTAGCAGCTTCAGGGGCGGGGAGCTGTTTTTT. The chain joins TRBV7-7 to TRBJ2-2, with D perhaps TRBD1 (6 bases). The CDR3 length is 12 residues. CDR1 and CDR2 (germline): SSHAT, FNYEAQ (reference sequence).

There are many counts of this clonotype. V usage is TRBV5-6 and J usage is TRBJ2-3, with 12 bases that match TRBD2. V dropped 3 bases and J dropped 4; count of bases not matched to a gene: 6. Germline lookup yields CDR1 SGHDT and CDR2 YYEEEE. CDR3 length: 16 amino acids. DNA of the CDR3: TGTGCCAGCAGCTCACTGACTAGCGGGGGTGCAGATACGCAGTATTTT. It specifies CASSSLTSGGADTQYF.